Listed here are 25 T cell receptor beta chains from one sample, sequenced in a study of post-analysis software for immune sequencing data. Study outcomes and limitations: Five or six TRBV segments, TRBV5-6, TRBV5-1 and TRBV20-1 among them, were found more frequent in patients than controls.

The library was made from cDNA and included unique molecular identifiers. TCRdb independently ran MiXCR on the PCR reads; one entry per CDR3 protein. The sample includes 550,000 to 700,000 distinct CDR3 sequences, roughly 40% of them seen just once. Their antigens remain unidentified. Sequenced sample: blood. The receptors here all came from a girl between 5 and 17 years old with multiple sclerosis.

The gene calls are TRBV11-3 and TRBJ2-1; unclear D gene. With 5 bases removed from V and 1 base from J, the gap between germline ends came to 18 bases. Per the germline V gene, CDR1 is SGHNT and CDR2 is YENEEA. The CDR3 contains 17 residues. The CDR3 reads CASSTLIGLGSYNEQFF. CDR3 bases: TGTGCCAGCAGCACCCTGATAGGGTTGGGTTCCTACAATGAGCAGTTCTTC.

This sequence joins TRBV7-6 and TRBJ2-6; D perhaps matches TRBD2 (6 bases). V dropped 0 bases and J dropped 1 base, with 13 bases sitting between them. Germline CDR1 reads SGHVS; CDR2 reads FNYEAQ. CDR3 length: 18 residues. The CDR3 sequence is CASSLAAGGQSGANVLTF. CDR3 DNA sequence: TGTGCCAGCAGCTTAGCCGCCGGAGGGCAATCTGGGGCCAACGTCCTGACTTTC.

The V call is TRBV6-2 or TRBV6-3, the J call TRBJ2-7; the D call may be TRBD1 or TRBD2 (6 bases each). Germline CDR1 is MNHEY and CDR2 is SVGEGT. The CDR3 contains 15 residues. The V end was cut by 4 bases, the J end by 2 bases, with 15 bases between. The CDR3 here is CASSSLGGPTYEQYF. The CDR3, as DNA: TGTGCCAGCAGTTCTCTCGGGGGCCCCACCTACGAGCAGTACTTC.

This rearrangement joins TRBV29-1 to TRBJ2-7, with a tentative D call TRBD2 (6 bases). CDR1 is SQVTM and CDR2 is ANQGSEA in the germline V gene. The V end was cut by 3 bases, the J end by 0 bases, with 9 bases between. The CDR3 covers 13 residues. CDR3: CSVDRGSSYEQYF. For the CDR3, the DNA is TGCAGCGTTGATCGGGGGAGCTCCTACGAGCAGTACTTC.

The J gene is TRBJ2-5, the V gene TRBV15; D might be TRBD1 (7 bases). The V gene lost 3 bases and the J gene lost 4 bases, with 9 bases spanning the gap. CDR1 and CDR2 from the germline V gene are LNHNV and YYDKDF (reference sequence). The CDR3 spans 13 residues. The CDR3 sequence: CATSSQGGETQYF. In nucleotides, the CDR3 is TGTGCCACCAGCAGCCAGGGGGGAGAGACCCAGTACTTC. Full variable domain (rest looked up from reference TRBV15 and TRBJ2-5): DAMVIQNPRYQVTQFGKPVTLSCSQTLNHNVMYWYQQKSSQAPKLLFHYYDKDFNNEADTPDNFQSRRPNTSFCFLDIRSPGLGDTAMYLCATSSQGGETQYFGPGTRLLVL.

This sequence joins TRBV30 and TRBJ1-2; D remains ambiguous. Looked up from germline, CDR1 is GTSNPN and CDR2 is SVGIG (reference sequence). CDR3 length: 10 residues. V was pared by 8 bases and J by 2 bases, with 6 bases between. CDR3 amino acids: CAARNYGYTF. The CDR3 DNA reads as TGTGCCGCTCGGAACTATGGCTACACCTTC.

The V call is TRBV5-1, the J call TRBJ2-5, with 7 bases identical to TRBD1. The CDR3 contains 14 residues. Trimming took 3 bases from V and 2 from J; bases not matched to a gene: 4. CDR1 and CDR2 from the germline V gene are SGHRS and YFSETQ. Here the CDR3 DNA reads TGCGCCAGCAGCTATGGACAGGTTCAAGAGACCCAGTACTTC. Its translation: CASSYGQVQETQYF.

This clonotype appeared a few times. The V gene is TRBV6-5, the J gene TRBJ1-1; D is perhaps TRBD1 (6 bases). Germline V gives CDR1 MNHEY, CDR2 SVGAGI. The CDR3 runs to 13 residues. V was pared by 0 bases and J by 4 bases, with 6 bases between. CDR3 amino acids: CASSYSGGTEAFF. In DNA form, the CDR3 reads TGTGCCAGCAGTTACTCAGGGGGCACTGAAGCTTTCTTT.

This rearrangement joins TRBV7-3 to TRBJ1-2, with D hard to call. The CDR3 sequence is 18 residues long. The germline CDR1 and CDR2 sequences are SGHTA and FQGTGA. V dropped 1 base and J dropped 2 bases, with 20 bases sitting between them. This CDR3 is CASSLIIQGPGRNYGYTF. The CDR3 DNA follows: TGTGCCAGCAGCTTAATCATTCAAGGACCGGGAAGGAACTATGGCTACACCTTC.

This chain uses TRBV12-3 or TRBV12-4 with TRBJ2-7; unclear D gene. This CDR3 is 14 amino acids long. Deletions cut 6 bases from V and 3 bases from J, with 15 bases between. CDR3 nucleotide sequence: TGTGCCAGCAGCCCCTTGGGTGCTGGCTACGAGCAGTACTTC. It specifies CASSPLGAGYEQYF.

This clonotype turned up a few times. The chain employs TRBV6-5 and TRBJ2-5; 14 nucleotides agree with TRBD2. Germline-derived CDR1 and CDR2 are MNHEY and SVGAGI. Trimming removed 0 bases from V and 2 bases from J; junction bases left unmatched: 5. The CDR3 runs 18 residues. DNA for the CDR3: TGTGCCAGCAGTTACTCTCCGGGACTAGCGGGGGTACAAGAGACCCAGTACTTC. It encodes CASSYSPGLAGVQETQYF.

The rearrangement uses TRBV23-1 and TRBJ2-4; 9 nucleotides agree with TRBD1. TRBV23-1 is an ORF; its function is uncertain. V was pared by 0 bases and J by 3 bases, with 6 bases of the junction left unmatched. The CDR3 extends over 17 amino acids. Here the CDR3 DNA reads TGCGCCAGCAGTCAATCGAGGGGACAGGGCCACAAAAACATTCAGTACTTC. Translating gives CASSQSRGQGHKNIQYF.

The J gene is TRBJ1-6, the V gene TRBV4-1, with D perhaps TRBD1 (6 bases). This CDR3 has 15 amino acids. The germline V and J ends were trimmed by 4 bases and 6 bases, with 13 bases remaining between them. Germline V gives CDR1 MGHRA, CDR2 YSYEKL. Here the CDR3 reads CASSPQGSVNSPLHF. CDR3 sequence (DNA): TGCGCCAGCAGCCCACAGGGATCCGTTAATTCACCCCTCCACTTT.

V gene TRBV20-1 combines with J gene TRBJ2-3, with TRBD1 matching 10 bases. This CDR3 region has 16 residues. CDR1 DFQATT and CDR2 SNEGSKA come from the germline V gene (reference sequence). The junction had 12 bases not matched to a gene; V was cut back by 3 bases and J by 6 bases. The CDR3 DNA is TGCAGTGCTAGTCCCTCGACGCCGGGACAGGGGGATACGCAGTATTTT. It encodes CSASPSTPGQGDTQYF.

The chain combines TRBV7-9 with TRBJ2-7, with TRBD2 identical over 11 bases. There are 15 residues in the CDR3. From germline, CDR1 is SEHNR and CDR2 FQNEAQ (reference sequence). The J segment lost 5 bases and the V segment lost 4 bases, leaving 7 bases of the junction unmatched. The CDR3 loop is CASSSKTSGVDEQYF. The DNA for the CDR3 is TGTGCCAGCAGCTCCAAGACTAGCGGGGTGGACGAGCAGTACTTC.

Concerning this clonotype itself: A much larger clone sits a single nucleotide away, making a read error possible. The chain couples TRBV7-2 to TRBJ2-1, with D possibly being TRBD2 (5 bases). The CDR3 contains 13 residues. Germline CDR1 reads SGHTA; CDR2 reads FQGNSA. The DNA of the CDR3 is TGTGTCAGCAGCTTAGGCAGGACTAATGAGCAGTTCTTC. Protein: CVSSLGRTNEQFF.

The chain employs TRBV12-3 or TRBV12-4 and TRBJ1-1; perhaps TRBD1 as D (5 bases). Trimming took off 3 bases at V and 0 bases at J, with 14 bases between the two ends. CDR3 size: 16 residues. CDR3 loop: CASSFGLGRLNTEAFF. DNA of the CDR3: TGTGCCAGCAGTTTTGGGCTGGGACGGCTGAACACTGAAGCTTTCTTT.

This clonotype was detected a few times. The V call is TRBV6-2 or TRBV6-3, the J call TRBJ1-6; the D is unclear. Germline CDR1 and CDR2: MNHEY and SVGEGT. This CDR3 is 14 amino acids long. The V end was cut by 2 bases, the J end by 7 bases, with 9 bases between. In DNA form, the CDR3 reads TGTGCCAGCAGTTACCGGGTCCAAAATTCACCCCTCCACTTT. Protein: CASSYRVQNSPLHF.

V usage is TRBV12-3 or TRBV12-4 and J usage is TRBJ2-3; 13 bases agree with TRBD2. With V trimmed by 6 bases and J by 5 bases, 5 bases remained unmatched. The CDR3 is 15 amino acids. CDR3 residues: CASRGTSGTRDTQYF. Here the CDR3 DNA reads TGTGCCAGCAGGGGGACTAGCGGGACCCGAGATACGCAGTATTTT.

The genes are TRBV29-1 and TRBJ2-1; D is uncertain. Germline CDR1 is SQVTM and CDR2 is ANQGSEA. The CDR3 consists of 13 residues. V was cut by 4 bases and J by 5 bases, with 12 bases left in between. CDR3 DNA: TGCAGCGTTGGGGCAACCGGCGACAATGAGCAGTTCTTC. It encodes CSVGATGDNEQFF.

This clonotype was seen more than once but under ten times. V is TRBV4-1 and J is TRBJ1-5; D is unresolved. V dropped 3 bases and J dropped 7 bases, with 13 bases sitting between them. CDR1 is MGHRA and CDR2 is YSYEKL in the germline V gene. The CDR3 is 14 amino acids. The CDR3 protein is CASSHARWGQPQHF. The CDR3 DNA reads TGCGCCAGCAGCCATGCCAGATGGGGACAGCCCCAGCATTTT.

This clonotype has just a few counts. The genes are TRBV12-3 or TRBV12-4 and TRBJ2-6; TRBD2 aligns across 7 bases. Losses at the gene ends were 6 bases for V and 0 bases for J; bases not matched to a gene: 8. The CDR3 sequence is 17 residues long. The CDR3 nucleotides are TGTGCCAGCAGCCATTCGGGAGGAGTCTCTGGGGCCAACGTCCTGACTTTC. Translating it yields CASSHSGGVSGANVLTF.

V usage is TRBV11-2 and J usage is TRBJ2-5; D may be TRBD1 or TRBD2 (5 bases each). Per germline, CDR1 SGHAT and CDR2 FQNNGV. The CDR3 covers 12 residues. V was shortened by 5 bases and J by 11 bases, with 15 bases between the two germline ends. In DNA form, the CDR3 reads TGTGCCAGCAGCCGGGACGTTGGTGGGCAGTACTTC. It specifies CASSRDVGGQYF.

For the CDR3, the DNA is TGCGCCAGCAGCCAAGTGGGGAAACAGACTAAAAAGTCCTACGAGCAGTACTTC. Translated, it gives CASSQVGKQTKKSYEQYF. This sequence joins TRBV4-1 and TRBJ2-7; maybe TRBD2 (5 bases). V dropped 1 base and J dropped 1 base, with 20 bases sitting between them. This CDR3 is built from 18 residues. The germline V gene encodes CDR1 MGHRA and CDR2 YSYEKL.

This clonotype was detected once. The chain is built from TRBV4-1 and TRBJ1-1, with 9 bases lining up with TRBD1. The germline V gene has CDR1 MGHRA and CDR2 YSYEKL. The CDR3 spans 17 residues. Germline trimming cut 0 bases from V and 1 base from J; bases unmatched to any gene: 6. CDR3 DNA: TGCGCCAGCAGCCAAGATCGACAGGGGGGATGGAACACTGAAGCTTTCTTT. It is translated as CASSQDRQGGWNTEAFF.